The 8 T cell receptor beta chains reported below all come from one sample, sequenced in a study of blood T cell repertoires in COVID-19. TCRdb's table, derived via immunoSEQ multiplex PCR, lists solely in-frame clones and lacks some. Of around 100,000 clones in the sample, over 75% are singletons; the top ten hold around 20%. The sequencing input was peripheral blood. The source of these receptors is an older man with active or convalescent COVID-19.

This sequence joins TRBV2 and TRBJ2-7; TRBD2 agrees at 8 bases. Germline CDR1 reads SNHLY; CDR2 reads FYNNEI. V shed 6 bases and J 6 bases; nucleotides not matched to a gene: 10. The CDR3 totals 14 residues. The CDR3, as DNA: TGTGCCAGCAGGACCGAAGCGGGAGCTTTCGAGCAGTACTTC. It encodes CASRTEAGAFEQYF.

The chain is built from TRBV18 and TRBJ1-2; 10 positions match TRBD1. This CDR3 is built from 15 residues. V lost 3 bases and J lost 7; bases outside the gene matches: 8. Germline CDR1 and CDR2: KGHSH and LQKENI. As DNA, the CDR3 is TGTGCCAGCTCACCCGGGACAGGGGCGATTGGTGGCTACACCTTC. Translating gives CASSPGTGAIGGYTF.

Turning to this clone: The germline gene is not matched at one end of the junction; a read error may be the cause. The rearrangement joins TRBV4-1 to TRBJ1-1, with D unclear. The CDR3 loop spans 13 amino acids. Per germline, CDR1 MGHRA and CDR2 YSYEKL. This chain's CDR3 is CASSQEGNSEAFF. DNA for the CDR3: TGCGCCAGCAGCCAAGAAGGCAACAGTGAAGCTTTCTTT.

This chain links TRBV6-5 with TRBJ1-5; the match to TRBD1 covers 10 bases. Germline values: CDR1 MNHEY, CDR2 SVGAGI. This CDR3 region has 13 residues. The V gene end was trimmed by 6 bases and the J gene end by 5 bases; junction bases not matched to a gene: 1. The CDR3 protein is CASSDRGHQPQHF. As DNA, the CDR3 is TGTGCCAGCAGCGACAGGGGGCATCAGCCCCAGCATTTT.

The chain links TRBV6-2 or TRBV6-3 to TRBJ1-2; tentatively, D is TRBD1 (5 bases). Germline V gene data show CDR1 as MNHEY and CDR2 as SVGEGT. This CDR3 comprises 14 residues. The V end was cut by 2 bases, the J end by 0 bases, with 7 bases between. The CDR3 region is CASSYGHTNYGYTF. The CDR3 region has the DNA TGTGCCAGCAGTTACGGACACACTAACTATGGCTACACCTTC.

The chain uses TRBV6-6 and TRBJ1-3; a possible D gene is TRBD1 (6 bases). V lost 6 bases and J 2 bases, leaving 14 bases between the germline ends. The length of the CDR3 is 15 residues. Germline values: CDR1 MNHNY, CDR2 SVGAGI (reference sequence). For the CDR3, the DNA is TGTGCCAGCAGAGATAAACAGGGTGCTGGAAACACCATATATTTT. This sequence encodes CASRDKQGAGNTIYF.

The chain couples TRBV5-4 to TRBJ1-2; TRBD1 is a possible D gene (6 bases). The CDR3 is made up of 13 amino acids. Germline V gives CDR1 SGHNT, CDR2 YYREEE (reference sequence). With 2 bases removed from V and 8 bases from J, the gap between germline ends came to 13 bases. The CDR3 bases are TGTGCCAGCAGCTTCAGGGGCTGGGGCGGCTACACCTTC. Translation: CASSFRGWGGYTF. The whole variable domain, remainder taken from reference TRBV5-4 and TRBJ1-2, is ETGVTQSPTHLIKTRGQQVTLRCSSQSGHNTVSWYQQALGQGPQFIFQYYREEENGRGNFPPRFSGLQFPNYSSELNVNALELDDSALYLCASSFRGWGGYTFGSGTRLTVV.

The chain uses TRBV5-1 and TRBJ2-1; the match to TRBD2 covers 10 bases. The ends lost 3 bases at V and 10 bases at J; junction bases unmatched: 7. This CDR3 region has 14 residues. From germline, CDR1 is SGHRS and CDR2 YFSETQ. This chain's CDR3 is CASSSGLARPEQFF. The CDR3 DNA reads TGCGCCAGCAGCTCGGGACTAGCGAGACCAGAGCAGTTCTTC.